One sample yielded the 4 T cell receptor beta chains listed below, sequenced in a study of T cell changes during pregnancy in multiple sclerosis. Assay used: immunoSEQ multiplex PCR; TCRdb lists only in-frame clones, some missing. The data hold 40,000 to 45,000 clones, with 85% to 95% observed a single time. Sequencing was performed on CD4+ T cells from peripheral blood mononuclear cells, taken in the third trimester of pregnancy. The receptor source for this set is a female donor with multiple sclerosis, enrolled in a pregnancy study.

The J gene is TRBJ2-7, the V gene TRBV4-1, with a possible D match to TRBD1 (6 bases). This CDR3 contains 16 residues. The germline V and J ends were trimmed by 1 base and 1 base, with 14 bases remaining between them. Germline loops: CDR1 MGHRA, CDR2 YSYEKL. The CDR3 loop is CASSQASGDPSYEQYF. DNA for the CDR3: TGCGCCAGCAGCCAAGCCTCAGGGGACCCTTCCTACGAGCAGTACTTC.

V gene TRBV6-1 combines with J gene TRBJ2-7; 11 bases agree with TRBD2. The V gene's germline CDR1 is MNHNS and CDR2 SASEGT. This CDR3 comprises 15 residues. V lost 6 bases, J lost 7 bases, and 11 bases stayed unmatched. CDR3 coding DNA: TGTGCCAGCAGATCAGGGACTAGCGGTGCCTTTGAGCAGTACTTC. Its translation is CASRSGTSGAFEQYF.

The rearrangement uses TRBV6-5 and TRBJ1-5; no definite D call. Germline V gene data show CDR1 as MNHEY and CDR2 as SVGAGI. The germline V and J ends were trimmed by 6 bases and 6 bases, with 12 bases remaining between them. This CDR3 contains 13 residues. CDR3 nucleotides: TGTGCCAGCAGGTCCTTAGGGAGTCAGCCCCAGCATTTT. Amino acid sequence: CASRSLGSQPQHF.

This rearrangement joins TRBV11-3 to TRBJ2-3, with 13 bases aligning to TRBD2. V lost 3 bases and J lost 4; bases outside the gene matches: 4. This CDR3 contains 16 residues. Per the germline V gene, CDR1 is SGHNT and CDR2 is YENEEA. This CDR3 reads CASSLGLAGRADTQYF. The CDR3 DNA is TGTGCCAGCAGCTTGGGACTAGCGGGAAGGGCAGATACGCAGTATTTT.